Below, 13 T cell receptor beta chains from the same sample are listed, as sequenced in a study of PD-L1 blockade in urothelial cancer (dated by TCRdb to about 2017). This sample's time point label indicates: pretreatment peripheral blood. The library was built by means of the immunoSEQ multiplex PCR assay. TCRdb took over this immuneACCESS table, retaining in-frame rearrangements with V and J assigned. Such tables are incomplete; in checked studies, under half of the missing clones stem from an unresolved V gene, and the remainder is unexplained. This sample lists about 50,000 clones; about 82% were detected once. The biggest ten clones account for over 20% of the sample. The sample consisted of PBMCs, taken around atezolizumab (anti-PD-L1) treatment. These receptors were obtained from a man between 60 and 70 years old with urothelial cancer.

This chain links TRBV18 with TRBJ1-6; 10 bases line up with TRBD1. Unmatched junction bases numbered 3, after V lost 6 bases and J lost 7 bases. Per germline, CDR1 KGHSH and CDR2 LQKENI. The CDR3 is 14 amino acids. The CDR3 DNA follows: TGTGCCAGCTCGGAGGGACAGGGGAATTCACCCCTCCACTTT. Protein sequence: CASSEGQGNSPLHF.

The chain uses TRBV4-1 and TRBJ2-5; 7 bases map to TRBD2. The germline V gene encodes CDR1 MGHRA and CDR2 YSYEKL. V lost 0 bases and J lost 2; bases outside the gene matches: 9. This CDR3 spans 17 amino acids. The CDR3 sequence: CASSQDPSGAQQETQYF. The CDR3 nucleotides read TGCGCCAGCAGCCAAGATCCCAGCGGGGCCCAACAAGAGACCCAGTACTTC.

V usage is TRBV5-4 and J usage is TRBJ2-7; maybe TRBD1 (5 bases). CDR1 and CDR2 from the germline V gene are SGHNT and YYREEE (reference sequence). This CDR3 has 11 amino acids. V was trimmed by 2 bases and J by 5 bases, leaving 5 bases between them. In DNA, the CDR3 is TGTGCCAGCAGCTTCAGGGACGAGCAGTACTTC. Protein sequence: CASSFRDEQYF.

The V gene is TRBV5-1, the J gene TRBJ1-2; 7 nucleotides line up with TRBD1. Unmatched junction bases numbered 6, after V lost 0 bases and J lost 4 bases. The germline V gene encodes CDR1 SGHRS and CDR2 YFSETQ. This CDR3 spans 15 amino acids. In DNA, the CDR3 is TGCGCCAGCAGCTTGGGGACAGGTAGTGTCTATGGCTACACCTTC. It translates to CASSLGTGSVYGYTF.

The J gene is TRBJ2-7, the V gene TRBV27, with 10 bases identical to TRBD2. The CDR3 runs 19 residues. V shed 1 base and J 2 bases; nucleotides not matched to a gene: 14. Germline values: CDR1 MNHEY, CDR2 SMNVEV (reference sequence). CDR3 amino acids: CASSLYSGRGLDIAYEQYF. CDR3 sequence (DNA): TGTGCCAGCAGTTTATACAGCGGGAGGGGTTTAGATATCGCCTACGAGCAGTACTTC.

This clone was counted only a few times. The chain carries TRBV27 and TRBJ1-6, with TRBD1 matching over 7 bases. CDR1 is MNHEY, CDR2 SMNVEV, per germline (reference sequence). This CDR3 is built from 15 residues. V dropped 5 bases and J dropped 4; count of bases not matched to a gene: 5. CDR3 DNA: TGTGCCAGCAGTCCACGACAGGGTTATAATTCACCCCTCCACTTT. It specifies CASSPRQGYNSPLHF.

The V call is TRBV7-8, the J call TRBJ2-7, with 9 bases matching TRBD1. Germline V gene sequence: CDR1 SGHVS, CDR2 FQNEAQ. Losses at the gene ends were 5 bases for V and 5 bases for J; bases not matched to a gene: 10. The CDR3 loop spans 15 amino acids. The CDR3 reads CASSPPRTGEDEQYF. In DNA form, the CDR3 reads TGTGCCAGCAGCCCGCCGAGGACAGGGGAAGACGAGCAGTACTTC.

The V and J genes are TRBV11-2 and TRBJ1-6; 7 nucleotides align to TRBD1. The germline V gene has CDR1 SGHAT and CDR2 FQNNGV. The CDR3 loop spans 18 amino acids. J was trimmed by 0 bases and V by 4 bases; bases with no gene match: 9. CDR3 sequence: CASSSRQGRSSYNSPLHF. In DNA form, the CDR3 reads TGTGCCAGCAGCTCCAGACAGGGAAGAAGCTCCTATAATTCACCCCTCCACTTT. The variable domain in full, completed from reference TRBV11-2 and TRBJ1-6, reads EAGVAQSPRYKIIEKRQSVAFWCNPISGHATLYWYQQILGQGPKLLIQFQNNGVVDDSQLPKDRFSAERLKGVDSTLKIQPAKLEDSAVYLCASSSRQGRSSYNSPLHFGNGTRLTVT.

This chain uses TRBV5-1 with TRBJ1-5; the D gene is possibly TRBD1 (6 bases). This CDR3 spans 16 amino acids. CDR1 is SGHRS and CDR2 is YFSETQ in the germline V gene. Deletions cut 3 bases from V and 0 bases from J, with 13 bases between. The DNA for the CDR3 is TGCGCCAGCAGCTCTGGGGCAGGGGATAGCAATCAGCCCCAGCATTTT. It encodes CASSSGAGDSNQPQHF.

The chain employs TRBV9 and TRBJ2-7, with 10 bases that match TRBD2. Trimming at V came to 0 bases and at J to 4 bases, leaving 10 bases not matched to a gene. The length of the CDR3 is 17 residues. CDR1 SGDLS and CDR2 YYNGEE come from the germline V gene. This CDR3 is CASSVATASGSKYEQYF. CDR3 DNA: TGTGCCAGCAGCGTAGCTACGGCTAGCGGGAGTAAGTACGAGCAGTACTTC. The whole variable domain, remainder taken from reference TRBV9 and TRBJ2-7, is DSGVTQTPKHLITATGQRVTLRCSPRSGDLSVYWYQQSLDQGLQFLIQYYNGEERAKGNILERFSAQQFPDLHSELNLSSLELGDSALYFCASSVATASGSKYEQYFGPGTRLTVT.

On this clone: The junction shows a germline mismatch at one end, possibly a read error. This chain joins TRBV25-1 and TRBJ2-1, with TRBD2 matching over 9 bases. Germline values: CDR1 MGHDK, CDR2 SYGVNS. The CDR3 totals 16 residues. The CDR3 DNA reads TGTGCCAGCAATGAATGGGGACTAGCAGTCTACAATGAGCAGTTCTTC. This codes for CASNEWGLAVYNEQFF.

The V call is TRBV4-1, the J call TRBJ2-3; 8 nucleotides agree with TRBD2. V lost 5 bases to trimming and J lost 11 bases; unmatched junction nucleotides: 15. The germline CDR1 and CDR2 sequences are MGHRA and YSYEKL. The CDR3 totals 15 residues. CDR3 region: CASSYQKSGSPQQYF. The CDR3 DNA follows: TGCGCCAGCAGCTACCAGAAGAGCGGGAGCCCCCAGCAGTATTTT.

J is TRBJ2-1 and V is TRBV4-1; no reliable D call. CDR1 is MGHRA and CDR2 is YSYEKL in the germline V gene. The CDR3 extends over 15 amino acids. Trimming took off 0 bases at V and 8 bases at J, with 14 bases between the two ends. As DNA, the CDR3 is TGCGCCAGCAGCCAAGAGAGTCCGTTTTTGGATGAGCAGTTCTTC. Its protein is CASSQESPFLDEQFF.